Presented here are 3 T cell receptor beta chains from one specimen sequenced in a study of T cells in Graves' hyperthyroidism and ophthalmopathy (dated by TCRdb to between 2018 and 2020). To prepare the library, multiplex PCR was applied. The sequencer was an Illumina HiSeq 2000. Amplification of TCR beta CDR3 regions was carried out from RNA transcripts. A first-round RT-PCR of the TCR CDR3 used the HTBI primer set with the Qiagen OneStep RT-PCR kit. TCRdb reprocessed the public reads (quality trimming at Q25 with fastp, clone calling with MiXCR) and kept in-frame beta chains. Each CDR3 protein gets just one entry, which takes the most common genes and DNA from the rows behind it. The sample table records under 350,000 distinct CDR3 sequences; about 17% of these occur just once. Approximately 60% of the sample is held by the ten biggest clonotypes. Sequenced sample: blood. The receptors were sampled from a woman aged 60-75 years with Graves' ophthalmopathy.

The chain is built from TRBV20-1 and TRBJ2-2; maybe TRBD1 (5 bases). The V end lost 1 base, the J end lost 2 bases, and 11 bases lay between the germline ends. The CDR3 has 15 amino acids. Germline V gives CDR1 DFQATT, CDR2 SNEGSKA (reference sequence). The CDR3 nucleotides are TGCAGTGCTAGAGTTAGGGGATACAACACCGGGGAGCTGTTTTTT. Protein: CSARVRGYNTGELFF.

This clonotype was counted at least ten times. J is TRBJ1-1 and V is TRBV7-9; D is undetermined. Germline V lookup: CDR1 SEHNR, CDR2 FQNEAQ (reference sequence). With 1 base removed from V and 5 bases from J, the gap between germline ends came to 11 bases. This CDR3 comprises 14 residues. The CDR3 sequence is CASSLDPARTEAFF. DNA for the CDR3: TGTGCCAGCAGCTTAGACCCCGCCCGGACTGAAGCTTTCTTT.

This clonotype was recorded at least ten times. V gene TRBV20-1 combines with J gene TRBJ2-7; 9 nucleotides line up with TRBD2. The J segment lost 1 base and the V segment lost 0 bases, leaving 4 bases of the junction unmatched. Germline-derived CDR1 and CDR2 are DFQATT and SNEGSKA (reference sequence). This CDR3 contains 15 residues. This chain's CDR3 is CSAREISGRSYEQYF. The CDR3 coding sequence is TGCAGTGCTAGAGAGATTAGCGGGAGATCCTACGAGCAGTACTTC.